The 24 T cell receptor beta chains below were found in one sample sequenced in a study of beta chain features in type 1 diabetes. Study conclusions and caveats: A moderate, significant TCRB CDR3 shortening appeared in type 1 diabetes across four CD4+ subsets.

Their antigen targets remain unknown. The investigators reverse transcribed all of the isolated RNA, so they sequenced expressed TCRB transcripts. The assay was immunoSEQ multiplex PCR, and TCRdb's table has in-frame clones only and misses some. The table includes about 160,000 clones, 7.8% detected once. The material sequenced was central memory CD4+ T cells from blood. These TCRs come from a woman in her thirties or forties with type 1 diabetes.

The sample holds a few counts of this clone. V usage is TRBV9 and J usage is TRBJ2-7; D might be TRBD1 (5 bases). Trimming took 2 bases from V and 2 from J, leaving 11 bases between them. Germline V gene sequence: CDR1 SGDLS, CDR2 YYNGEE. This CDR3 contains 14 residues. CDR3 nucleotide sequence: TGTGCCAGCAGCGTCGGAGACAGAACCTACGAGCAGTACTTC. This sequence encodes CASSVGDRTYEQYF.

The rearrangement links TRBV4-3 to TRBJ2-7; the D gene is possibly TRBD2 (7 bases). Trimming left V 1 base short and J 7 bases short, with 14 bases between. Germline V CDR1 and CDR2: LGHNA, YSLEER. This CDR3 comprises 14 residues. CDR3 sequence reads: CASSQAGAGGEQYF. The CDR3 region has the DNA TGCGCCAGCAGCCAAGCGGGGGCCGGGGGGGAGCAGTACTTC.

This clone was observed at least ten times. This chain connects TRBV30 to TRBJ2-1; 12 nucleotides line up with TRBD2. The CDR3 is 14 amino acids. The germline CDR1 and CDR2 sequences are GTSNPN and SVGIG (reference sequence). The trim removed 4 bases at V and 7 bases at J, leaving 5 bases unmatched. CDR3 DNA sequence: TGTGCCTGGACTAGCGGGAGGGCAGGTAATGAGCAGTTCTTC. Its protein is CAWTSGRAGNEQFF.

The chain joins TRBV2 to TRBJ2-1; D perhaps matches TRBD1 (6 bases). Trimming shortened V by 5 bases and J by 5 bases, and 16 bases separated the two germline ends. Germline V gene data show CDR1 as SNHLY and CDR2 as FYNNEI. The CDR3 covers 15 residues. CDR3 DNA sequence: TGTGCCAGCAGTAGTAATACAGGGAGCCACAATGAGCAGTTCTTC. This codes for CASSSNTGSHNEQFF.

This clone was seen a handful of times. The rearrangement uses TRBV15 and TRBJ2-3; 7 bases line up with TRBD2. CDR3 size: 18 residues. J gave up 0 bases and V 4 bases, and 13 bases lay outside the gene matches. CDR1 is LNHNV and CDR2 is YYDKDF in the germline V gene (reference sequence). Here the CDR3 reads CATSKGEGRTSSTDTQYF. The CDR3 DNA reads as TGTGCCACCAGCAAAGGGGAGGGGCGCACCTCTAGCACAGATACGCAGTATTTT. Variable domain in full (rest from reference TRBV15 and TRBJ2-3): DAMVIQNPRYQVTQFGKPVTLSCSQTLNHNVMYWYQQKSSQAPKLLFHYYDKDFNNEADTPDNFQSRRPNTSFCFLDIRSPGLGDTAMYLCATSKGEGRTSSTDTQYFGPGTRLTVL.

This clone was found a few times. Written as DNA, the CDR3 is TGTGCCAGCAGTCTGACTAGCGGGGCCTCCTACGAGCAGTACTTC. It yields the protein CASSLTSGASYEQYF. The chain recombines TRBV11-3 with TRBJ2-7; TRBD2 matches at 11 bases. The trim removed 6 bases at V and 0 bases at J, leaving 4 bases unmatched. The CDR3 is 15 amino acids. In germline, CDR1 is SGHNT, CDR2 YENEEA. Supplemented by reference TRBV11-3 and TRBJ2-7, the full variable domain reads EAGVVQSPRYKIIEKKQPVAFWCNPISGHNTLYWYLQNLGQGPELLIRYENEEAVDDSQLPKDRFSAERLKGVDSTLKIQPAELGDSAVYLCASSLTSGASYEQYFGPGTRLTVT.

There are a few counts of this clone. This chain uses TRBV5-4 with TRBJ2-2, with 9 bases matching TRBD1. With V trimmed by 4 bases and J by 7 bases, 5 bases remained unmatched. The CDR3 runs 14 residues. Per the germline V gene, CDR1 is SGHNT and CDR2 is YYREEE (reference sequence). In nucleotides, the CDR3 is TGTGCCAGCAGCATAACAGGGGGCGGCGGGGAGCTGTTTTTT. Amino acids: CASSITGGGGELFF.

The chain employs TRBV29-1 and TRBJ2-3, with a possible D match to TRBD1 (6 bases). Between the trimmed V and J ends, which lost 3 bases and 2 bases, there was a span of 12 bases. The CDR3 contains 14 residues. CDR1 is SQVTM, CDR2 ANQGSEA, per germline. CDR3 nucleotide sequence: TGCAGCGTTGAGCCAGGGGACCTCACAGATACGCAGTATTTT. It is translated as CSVEPGDLTDTQYF.

In its sample, this clone was seen a few times. V is TRBV29-1 and J is TRBJ2-3; D is uncertain. The CDR3 totals 10 residues. Germline CDR1 SQVTM, CDR2 ANQGSEA. V was trimmed by 5 bases and J by 3 bases, leaving 3 bases between them. The CDR3 spells CSVQTDTQYF. CDR3 sequence (DNA): TGCAGCGTTCAGACAGATACGCAGTATTTT.

The rearrangement joins TRBV7-2 to TRBJ2-7; D is perhaps TRBD1 (5 bases). CDR1 SGHTA and CDR2 FQGNSA come from the germline V gene. Trimming took off 2 bases at V and 9 bases at J, with 14 bases between the two ends. The CDR3 spans 13 residues. The CDR3: CASSLIQAERQYF. CDR3 DNA sequence: TGTGCCAGCAGCTTAATACAGGCGGAAAGGCAGTACTTC.

Only a few counts were recorded for this clone. The V gene is TRBV5-6, the J gene TRBJ1-1; the D gene is possibly TRBD1 (5 bases). V shed 0 bases and J shed 7 bases, with 7 bases lying between them. This CDR3 is 12 amino acids long. CDR1 SGHDT and CDR2 YYEEEE come from the germline V gene. CDR3 sequence (DNA): TGTGCCAGCAGCTTGGAAAGGGGTGAAGCTTTCTTT. Its protein product is CASSLERGEAFF.

The chain joins TRBV7-6 to TRBJ2-7; 10 bases fit TRBD1. The CDR3 extends over 15 amino acids. The trim removed 5 bases at V and 5 bases at J, leaving 9 bases unmatched. Germline CDR1 and CDR2: SGHVS and FNYEAQ. In DNA form, the CDR3 reads TGTGCCAGCAGCCAACCGAGGACAGGGGGTGACGAGCAGTACTTC. Residues: CASSQPRTGGDEQYF.

This sequence joins TRBV2 and TRBJ1-5, with D unclear. Deletions cut 5 bases from V and 2 bases from J, with 10 bases between. The germline CDR1 and CDR2 sequences are SNHLY and FYNNEI. CDR3 length equals 14 residues. The CDR3: CASSSGWGNQPQHF. DNA of the CDR3: TGTGCCAGCAGTTCAGGCTGGGGCAATCAGCCCCAGCATTTT.

The chain is built from TRBV27 and TRBJ2-5, with TRBD1 matching 12 bases. V shed 6 bases, J shed 4 bases, and the junction held 12 bases outside the gene matches. The CDR3 contains 17 residues. The germline CDR1 and CDR2 sequences are MNHEY and SMNVEV (reference sequence). The CDR3 region is CASRTRDRGQGRETQYF. The CDR3 region has the DNA TGTGCCAGCAGAACCCGGGACAGGGGGCAAGGGAGAGAGACCCAGTACTTC.

V is TRBV5-4 and J is TRBJ1-6; D remains ambiguous. With 0 bases removed from V and 7 bases from J, the gap between germline ends came to 8 bases. The CDR3 is 14 residues long. From germline, CDR1 is SGHNT and CDR2 YYREEE (reference sequence). The CDR3 here is CASSLGQTNSPLHF. The DNA of the CDR3 is TGTGCCAGCAGCTTGGGGCAGACAAATTCACCCCTCCACTTT. The entire variable domain, with the rest obtained from reference TRBV5-4 and TRBJ1-6, is as follows: ETGVTQSPTHLIKTRGQQVTLRCSSQSGHNTVSWYQQALGQGPQFIFQYYREEENGRGNFPPRFSGLQFPNYSSELNVNALELDDSALYLCASSLGQTNSPLHFGNGTRLTVT.

This clone was seen a few times. J is TRBJ2-5 and V is TRBV4-2; weak D call: TRBD2 (6 bases). This CDR3 comprises 14 residues. V was shortened by 1 base and J by 1 base, with 7 bases between the two germline ends. CDR1 and CDR2 (germline): LGHNA, YNFKEQ. CDR3 DNA: TGTGCCAGCAGCCAAGGCGGGATCCAAGAGACCCAGTACTTC. Residues: CASSQGGIQETQYF.

This clone was seen a few times. CDR3 nucleotides: TGTGCCAGCTCACCCGGACAGATTGGAGCTTTCTTT. This translates into CASSPGQIGAFF. This rearrangement joins TRBV18 to TRBJ1-1, with D possibly TRBD1 on 6 matching bases. Germline loops: CDR1 KGHSH, CDR2 LQKENI. The CDR3 runs 12 residues. Between the trimmed V and J ends, which lost 3 bases and 10 bases, there was a span of 12 bases.

This clone was recorded a few times. This chain connects TRBV25-1 to TRBJ1-2; 9 bases align to TRBD1. CDR1 MGHDK and CDR2 SYGVNS come from the germline V gene. This CDR3 comprises 12 residues. V shed 6 bases, J shed 5 bases, and the junction held 1 base outside the gene matches. The CDR3 sequence is CASSGQGYGYTF. CDR3 nucleotides: TGTGCCAGCAGCGGACAGGGGTATGGCTACACCTTC.

V usage is TRBV4-3 and J usage is TRBJ2-3; D ambiguous. CDR3 length: 16 residues. Germline CDR1 and CDR2: LGHNA and YSLEER. V lost 0 bases to trimming and J lost 1 base, with 11 bases between them. The CDR3 sequence is CASSQDLSRGTDTQYF. DNA for the CDR3: TGCGCCAGCAGCCAAGATCTTTCCCGAGGCACAGATACGCAGTATTTT.

The chain joins TRBV5-1 to TRBJ2-1; 8 bases fit TRBD1. Germline loops: CDR1 SGHRS, CDR2 YFSETQ. CDR3 size: 16 residues. Trimming cost V 0 bases and J 9 bases; bases outside gene matches: 11. DNA of the CDR3: TGCGCCAGCAGCTTGGCTGTGACAGGGGTTGTCGGTGAGCAGTTCTTC. Its protein product is CASSLAVTGVVGEQFF.

This clone was found a few times. The CDR3 sequence is CASSETGSAKNIQYF. Here the CDR3 DNA reads TGTGCCAGCAGTGAGACAGGGTCAGCCAAAAACATTCAGTACTTC. V usage is TRBV28 and J usage is TRBJ2-4; 7 bases are a match to TRBD1. Trimming removed 5 bases from V and 0 bases from J; junction bases left unmatched: 4. The germline V gene has CDR1 MDHEN and CDR2 SYDVKM. This CDR3 is built from 15 residues. Full variable domain (missing parts from reference TRBV28 and TRBJ2-4): DVKVTQSSRYLVKRTGEKVFLECVQDMDHENMFWYRQDPGLGLRLIYFSYDVKMKEKGDIPEGYSVSREKKERFSLILESASTNQTSMYLCASSETGSAKNIQYFGAGTRLSVL.

The chain combines TRBV7-2 with TRBJ1-1; TRBD1 matches 8 bases. The trim removed 7 bases at V and 4 bases at J, leaving 11 bases unmatched. This CDR3 is built from 15 residues. CDR1 SGHTA and CDR2 FQGNSA come from the germline V gene. The CDR3 spells CASNLPTGVGTEAFF. The CDR3 DNA reads TGTGCCAGCAACCTACCGACAGGGGTAGGCACTGAAGCTTTCTTT.

This sequence joins TRBV28 and TRBJ1-5; 10 nucleotides agree with TRBD1. CDR3 size: 14 residues. V lost 6 bases and J lost 6; bases outside the gene matches: 5. Germline CDR1 reads MDHEN; CDR2 reads SYDVKM. In DNA, the CDR3 is TGTGCCAGCAGCCGCGGGACAGGGGCTCAGCCCCAGCATTTT. Translated, it gives CASSRGTGAQPQHF.

The sample holds a few counts of this clone. The chain couples TRBV7-9 to TRBJ2-3; 10 bases match TRBD2. J lost 4 bases, V lost 1 base, and 2 bases had no gene match. CDR1 and CDR2 (germline): SEHNR, FQNEAQ (reference sequence). The CDR3 consists of 15 residues. The CDR3 DNA reads as TGTGCCAGCAGCTTAGGGCTAGCGGGAGCAGATACGCAGTATTTT. Its protein product is CASSLGLAGADTQYF.